This T cell receptor (beta chain) was found in a study of blood T cells in healthy people across ages. Findings of the study overall: CMV status of donors was unknown, possibly confounding expanded clonotype changes. The unsorted PBMCs prevented any conclusive comparison of naive versus antigen-experienced cells.

Peripheral blood from each donor was collected in a volume of about 10 milliliters. Comment on this clonotype: Its specificity is not known.

A J-beta primer mix and a sample-barcoded 5' primer were used in a second PCR of roughly 6 to 12 cycles. Each CDR3 protein gets one entry after TCRdb re-called the 5' RACE reads with MiXCR. The top ten hold 50% to 65% of the sample, which has about 400,000 distinct CDR3 sequences, roughly half seen once. The CDR3 extends over 13 amino acids. Germline V gene lookup returns CDR1 DFQATT and CDR2 SNEGSKA (reference sequence). V was clipped by 5 bases and J by 1 base, with 10 bases between them. The TCR comes from a man in his sixties in good health. The rearrangement uses TRBV20-1 and TRBJ2-3; D gene uncertain. The sequencing input was blood. CDR3 in DNA: TGCAGTGCTCTCCTAGGGCGCACAGATACGCAGTATTTT. Its protein is CSALLGRTDTQYF.